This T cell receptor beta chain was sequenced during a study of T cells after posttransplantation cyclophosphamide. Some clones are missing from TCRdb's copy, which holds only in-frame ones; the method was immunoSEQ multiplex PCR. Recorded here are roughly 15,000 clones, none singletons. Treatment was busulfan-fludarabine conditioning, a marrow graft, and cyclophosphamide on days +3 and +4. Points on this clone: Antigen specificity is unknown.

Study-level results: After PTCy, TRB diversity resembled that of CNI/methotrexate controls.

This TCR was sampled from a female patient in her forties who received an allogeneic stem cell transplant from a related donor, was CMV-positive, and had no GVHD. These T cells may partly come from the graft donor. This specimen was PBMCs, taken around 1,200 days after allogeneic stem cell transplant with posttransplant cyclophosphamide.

The CDR3 bases are TGTGCCTGGAGTCTAACCGGGACAGGCAGATTGTATGGCTACACCTTC. Translation gives CAWSLTGTGRLYGYTF. V and J are TRBV30 and TRBJ1-2; TRBD1 aligns across 8 bases. Germline lookup yields CDR1 GTSNPN and CDR2 SVGIG (reference sequence). The J segment lost 5 bases and the V segment lost 2 bases, leaving 13 bases of the junction unmatched. The CDR3 runs to 16 residues.